The 27 T cell receptor beta chains below were found in one sample sequenced in a study of blood T cells in healthy people across ages (dated by TCRdb to about 2015). Library preparation was by 5' RACE. Reads for this sample came from an Illumina HiSeq 2500. A second PCR of roughly 6 to 11 cycles was performed with a sample-barcoded 5' primer and a J-beta primer mix. TCRdb reanalyzed the raw reads on its own, using fastp at Q25 for trimming and MiXCR for clone calling, and kept in-frame beta chains. Entries that share a CDR3 protein sequence are merged under the most common genes and DNA. For this sample there are around 900,000 distinct CDR3 sequences; around 30% appear just once. The ten largest clones add up to approximately 15% of the sample. The sequencing sample was made of blood. The receptor set was obtained from a woman at least 80 years old in good health.

The V and J genes are TRBV12-3 or TRBV12-4 and TRBJ2-3; maybe TRBD2 (5 bases). This CDR3 is 16 amino acids long. V was cut by 1 base and J by 4 bases, with 15 bases left in between. The CDR3 DNA reads as TGTGCCAGCAGTTTAGATCACGGGGTAGGAGCAGATACGCAGTATTTT. This gives the protein CASSLDHGVGADTQYF.

Regarding this clonotype: This may be a read error: a much more frequent sequence differs by one nucleotide. The chain links TRBV6-1 to TRBJ1-5; 10 bases line up with TRBD1. The CDR3 spans 18 residues. The germline CDR1 and CDR2 sequences are MNHNS and SASEGT. The CDR3 DNA reads TGTGCCAGCAGACCGGGACAGGGGTTAGTAAGAGGCAATCAGACCCAGCATTTT. Translated, it gives CASRPGQGLVRGNQTQHF.

In the case of this clonotype: This may stem from a read error, because a much larger clone lies one nucleotide away. The CDR3 spells CASSYAGTGQETQYF. CDR3 in DNA: TGTGCCAGCAGTTACGCGGGGACAGGCCAAGAGACCCAGTACTTC. The chain couples TRBV6-5 to TRBJ2-5, with 8 bases aligning to TRBD1. Germline V lookup: CDR1 MNHEY, CDR2 SVGAGI. Trimming removed 2 bases from V and 1 base from J; junction bases left unmatched: 3. The CDR3 consists of 15 residues.

This clonotype was picked up many times. This chain connects TRBV28 to TRBJ2-5; TRBD1 might be the D (5 bases). Germline values: CDR1 MDHEN, CDR2 SYDVKM. The CDR3 loop spans 16 amino acids. Between the trimmed V and J ends, which lost 2 bases and 5 bases, there was a span of 18 bases. CDR3 DNA sequence: TGTGCCAGCAGTTTAGCGGTGGCAGGGTTGGAGGAGACCCAGTACTTC. Protein: CASSLAVAGLEETQYF.

Concerning this clonotype: A read error is possible here, since a much larger clone lies one base away. The J gene is TRBJ2-7, the V gene TRBV6-5; 8 bases are a match to TRBD1. Germline V CDR1 and CDR2: MNHEY, SVGAGI. With 5 bases clipped from V and 5 bases from J, the junction kept 11 bases outside the gene matches. This CDR3 comprises 15 residues. The DNA of the CDR3 is TGTGCCAGCAGTCGGGCGGGACAGGACCCGAACGAGCAGTACTTC. Its protein is CASSRAGQDPNEQYF.

This clonotype has at least ten counts. One base away lies a much larger clone, so this may be a sequencing read error. The chain links TRBV5-1 to TRBJ2-5; TRBD1 agrees at 9 bases. The J call is uncertain, as TRBJ2-7 better fits the DNA end. Per the germline V gene, CDR1 is SGHRS and CDR2 is YFSETQ. The CDR3 spans 14 residues. The CDR3 bases are TGCGCCAGCAGCCCTGAGGGACAGGGAAACGAGCAGTACTTC. Translating it yields CASSPEGQGNEQYF.

Of note for this clonotype: A junction boundary mismatches the germline segment, possibly from a read error. The CDR3 region has the DNA TGTGCCAGCAGTATAGTGGGGGGAGATGCGCAGTATTTT. Translating it yields CASSIVGGDAQYF. V is TRBV12-3 or TRBV12-4 and J is TRBJ2-3; D is perhaps TRBD2 (6 bases). CDR3 size: 13 residues.

This chain joins TRBV11-2 and TRBJ2-3; D is ambiguous. The CDR3 has 15 residues. Deletions cut 0 bases from V and 5 bases from J, with 12 bases between. The V gene's germline CDR1 is SGHAT and CDR2 FQNNGV. As DNA, the CDR3 is TGTGCCAGCAGCTTAGATTACGGTTTTGGAGATACGCAGTATTTT. This gives the protein CASSLDYGFGDTQYF.

About this clonotype: A much larger clone sits a single nucleotide away, making a read error possible. CDR3 nucleotides: TGCAGTGCTAGGGGGCTAGCGGGGGGTGGGGCCAAAAGCATTCAGTACTTC. It codes for CSARGLAGGGAKSIQYF. The gene calls are TRBV20-1 and TRBJ2-4; the match to TRBD2 covers 11 bases. Germline loops: CDR1 DFQATT, CDR2 SNEGSKA (reference sequence). The CDR3 is made up of 17 amino acids.

This clonotype came up a few times. The rearrangement links TRBV2 to TRBJ2-5, with 11 bases that match TRBD2. Germline V CDR1 and CDR2: SNHLY, FYNNEI. Trimming at V came to 11 bases and at J to 5 bases, leaving 7 bases not matched to a gene. The CDR3 length is 13 residues. The CDR3 protein is CAVSGGVGETQYF. CDR3 nucleotides: TGTGCCGTTAGCGGGGGGGTCGGGGAGACCCAGTACTTC.

In this sample, this clonotype turned up a few times. V is TRBV6-2 or TRBV6-3 and J is TRBJ1-1; a weak D match, TRBD1 (6 bases). Germline V gene data show CDR1 as MNHEY and CDR2 as SVGEGT. The CDR3 runs 15 residues. V was trimmed by 6 bases and J by 2 bases, leaving 16 bases between them. CDR3 loop: CASRGRYRANTEAFF. DNA of the CDR3: TGTGCCAGCAGGGGCCGATACAGGGCTAACACTGAAGCTTTCTTT.

There are many counts of this clonotype. The rearrangement links TRBV28 to TRBJ2-1; TRBD2 matches 10 bases. This CDR3 region has 15 residues. CDR1 and CDR2 from the germline V gene are MDHEN and SYDVKM. V was clipped by 7 bases and J by 5 bases; unmatched bases: 8. The CDR3 here is CASTPPGLANNEQFF. CDR3 sequence (DNA): TGTGCCAGCACCCCCCCGGGACTAGCGAACAATGAGCAGTTCTTC.

Details on this clonotype: Since a much larger clone is just one base distant, this may be a read error. The V gene is TRBV7-9, the J gene TRBJ1-4; possibly TRBD1 for D (6 bases). Germline V gives CDR1 SEHNR, CDR2 FQNEAQ (reference sequence). The CDR3 runs to 13 residues. For the CDR3, the DNA is TGTGCCAGCAGGGCTACAGGGAACGAAAAACGGTTTTTT. It codes for CASRATGNEKRFF.

This clonotype was detected a few times. The chain combines TRBV6-1 with TRBJ1-2; D gene unclear. V lost 7 bases, J lost 1 base, and 16 bases lay in between. Germline V gene sequence: CDR1 MNHNS, CDR2 SASEGT. There are 15 residues in the CDR3. This CDR3 is CASISNAQINYGYTF. CDR3 DNA sequence: TGTGCCAGCATAAGTAACGCCCAGATTAACTATGGCTACACCTTC.

Of note for this clonotype: Germline and junction disagree at one end, which may indicate a read error. The genes are TRBV6-2 or TRBV6-3 and TRBJ1-1; 8 nucleotides line up with TRBD1. Per the germline V gene, CDR1 is MNHEY and CDR2 is SVGEGT. CDR3 length equals 14 residues. The CDR3: CAGSPGQVYTEAFF. CDR3 sequence (DNA): TGTGCCGGCAGTCCGGGACAGGTTTACACTGAAGCTTTCTTT.

V and J are TRBV7-2 and TRBJ1-2; D gene ambiguous. Deletions cut 0 bases from V and 6 bases from J, with 17 bases between. CDR3 length: 16 amino acids. Germline loops: CDR1 SGHTA, CDR2 FQGNSA. CDR3 sequence: CASSLALGGGTHGYTF. DNA of the CDR3: TGTGCCAGCAGCTTAGCGCTAGGTGGCGGTACGCATGGCTACACCTTC.

At least ten counts were recorded for this clonotype. The chain has TRBV20-1 and TRBJ2-3; D gene unclear. The V end was cut by 1 base, the J end by 2 bases, with 4 bases between. Germline V CDR1 and CDR2: DFQATT, SNEGSKA (reference sequence). The length of the CDR3 is 12 residues. The CDR3 region is CSARGFTDTQYF. CDR3 in DNA: TGCAGTGCTAGAGGATTCACAGATACGCAGTATTTT.

The J gene is TRBJ1-3, the V gene TRBV28, with D unclear. The germline V and J ends were trimmed by 6 bases and 4 bases, with 13 bases remaining between them. The CDR3 has 14 residues. Germline loops: CDR1 MDHEN, CDR2 SYDVKM. This chain's CDR3 is CASSDRPSGNTIYF. The DNA for the CDR3 is TGTGCCAGCAGCGACCGACCCTCGGGAAACACCATATATTTT.

In the case of this clonotype: This may come from a read error, since a much larger clone is one base off. V and J are TRBV5-1 and TRBJ2-5; 10 nucleotides align to TRBD1. The CDR3 runs 14 residues. The ends lost 2 bases at V and 11 bases at J; junction bases unmatched: 9. Germline V lookup: CDR1 SGHRS, CDR2 YFSETQ. The CDR3 DNA reads as TGCGCCAGCAGCTTAGGGACAGGGGACAATGAGCAGTACTTC. Translation: CASSLGTGDNEQYF.

The rearrangement joins TRBV7-9 to TRBJ2-5; D tentatively reads TRBD1 or TRBD2 (5 bases each). This CDR3 spans 15 amino acids. The ends were cut back, 2 bases at V and 5 bases at J, with 15 bases in the middle. Per germline, CDR1 SEHNR and CDR2 FQNEAQ (reference sequence). CDR3 sequence: CASSLRRSEGETQYF. CDR3 DNA sequence: TGTGCCAGCAGCTTAAGACGTAGTGAGGGGGAGACCCAGTACTTC.

This clonotype was detected many times. This chain uses TRBV7-2 with TRBJ2-3, with 8 positions matching TRBD1. The CDR3 has 17 amino acids. The germline gives CDR1 SGHTA, CDR2 FQGNSA. V lost 7 bases to trimming and J lost 3 bases; unmatched junction nucleotides: 15. This chain's CDR3 is CASTTPKAGGSTDTQYF. CDR3 bases: TGTGCCAGCACCACCCCGAAAGCAGGGGGCAGTACAGATACGCAGTATTTT.

V gene TRBV7-2 combines with J gene TRBJ2-4, with D perhaps TRBD2 (5 bases). The V gene lost 2 bases and the J gene lost 9 bases, with 14 bases spanning the gap. Germline CDR1 is SGHTA and CDR2 is FQGNSA. CDR3 length: 14 amino acids. The DNA for the CDR3 is TGTGCCAGCAGCTTATTACGGAGCCGGGGCATTCAGTACTTC. Its protein product is CASSLLRSRGIQYF.

The V gene is TRBV11-3, the J gene TRBJ2-5, with TRBD2 identical over 12 bases. This CDR3 has 19 amino acids. Per the germline V gene, CDR1 is SGHNT and CDR2 is YENEEA. J lost 11 bases, V lost 6 bases, and 25 bases had no gene match. In nucleotides, the CDR3 is TGTGCCAGCAGTTTTGGACTAGCGGGGTCCCCCTTCCTCTACAATGAGCAGTACTTC. Residues: CASSFGLAGSPFLYNEQYF.

This rearrangement joins TRBV6-6 to TRBJ2-5, with 10 bases aligning to TRBD2. Germline V gene sequence: CDR1 MNHNY, CDR2 SVGAGI (reference sequence). The CDR3 has 16 amino acids. The V gene end was trimmed by 0 bases and the J gene end by 9 bases; junction bases not matched to a gene: 10. The CDR3 sequence: CASSYSMTSGQGAQYF. DNA of the CDR3: TGTGCCAGCAGTTACTCGATGACTAGCGGGCAAGGGGCCCAGTACTTC.

Ten or more counts support this clonotype. The chain couples TRBV6-9 to TRBJ2-3; 9 nucleotides align to TRBD2. The germline V gene has CDR1 MNHGY and CDR2 SVAAGI. CDR3 length equals 16 residues. Trimming took 7 bases from V and 1 from J; bases not matched to a gene: 9. In DNA form, the CDR3 reads TGTGCCAGCATCGATAGCGGGGGCCCCGGCACAGATACGCAGTATTTT. Amino acid sequence: CASIDSGGPGTDTQYF.

This clonotype was counted ten times or more. V gene TRBV27 combines with J gene TRBJ2-1, with 9 bases fitting TRBD1. The CDR3 has 17 residues. Germline CDR1 reads MNHEY; CDR2 reads SMNVEV (reference sequence). Losses at the gene ends were 3 bases for V and 4 bases for J; bases not matched to a gene: 10. DNA of the CDR3: TGTGCCAGCAGTTTCTCATCCGGGACAGGGATTTACAATGAGCAGTTCTTC. This translates into CASSFSSGTGIYNEQFF.

About this clonotype: The junction shows a germline mismatch at one end, possibly a read error. J is TRBJ2-5 and V is TRBV27; TRBD1 might be the D (6 bases). The CDR3 covers 13 residues. The germline V gene has CDR1 MNHEY and CDR2 SMNVEV (reference sequence). For the CDR3, the DNA is TGTGCCGGCAGGGGTCAGGGACGAGAGACCCAGTACTTC. Amino acid sequence: CAGRGQGRETQYF.